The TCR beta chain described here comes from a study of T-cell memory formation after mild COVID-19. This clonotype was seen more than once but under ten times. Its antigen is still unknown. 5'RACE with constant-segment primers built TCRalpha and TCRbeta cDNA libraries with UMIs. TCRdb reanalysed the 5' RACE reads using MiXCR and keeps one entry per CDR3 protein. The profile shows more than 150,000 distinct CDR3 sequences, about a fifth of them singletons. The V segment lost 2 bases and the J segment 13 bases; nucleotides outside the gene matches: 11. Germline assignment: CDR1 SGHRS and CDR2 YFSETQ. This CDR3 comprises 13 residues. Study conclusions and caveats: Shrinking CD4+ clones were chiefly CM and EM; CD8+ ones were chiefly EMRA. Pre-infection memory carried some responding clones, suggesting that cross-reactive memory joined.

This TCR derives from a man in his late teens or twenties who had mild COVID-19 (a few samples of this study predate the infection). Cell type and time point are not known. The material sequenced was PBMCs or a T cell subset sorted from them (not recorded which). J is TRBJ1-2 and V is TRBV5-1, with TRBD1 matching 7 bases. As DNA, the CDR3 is TGCGCCAGCAGCTTCGACAGGGATATGGGTTTCACCTTC. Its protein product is CASSFDRDMGFTF.